A single sample gave rise to the 5 T cell receptor beta chains below, sequenced in a study of OX40 agonist ivuxolimab in advanced cancers. Libraries were prepared by immunoSEQ multiplex PCR; TCRdb keeps only in-frame clonotypes and omits some of them. The sample carries 55,000 to 65,000 clones, approximately 82% recorded once. This material consisted of CD4+ or CD8+ T cells sorted from blood, taken in a trial of the OX40 agonist ivuxolimab. These receptor sequences come from an adult with an advanced solid tumor such as melanoma, head and neck, liver or kidney cancer.

This chain links TRBV20-1 with TRBJ2-1; no clear D gene. The CDR3 spans 10 residues. Between the trimmed V and J ends, which lost 3 bases and 3 bases, there was a span of 0 bases. Looked up from germline, CDR1 is DFQATT and CDR2 is SNEGSKA (reference sequence). The CDR3 is CSASYNEQFF. CDR3 bases: TGCAGTGCTAGCTACAATGAGCAGTTCTTC.

V and J are TRBV6-4 and TRBJ2-1, with D perhaps TRBD2 (5 bases). The CDR3 consists of 13 residues. Germline lookup yields CDR1 MRHNA and CDR2 SNTAGT. V lost 6 bases and J 1 base, leaving 7 bases between the germline ends. Here the CDR3 DNA reads TGTGCCAGCAGAAGCGGTTCCTACAATGAGCAGTTCTTC. It specifies CASRSGSYNEQFF.

This clone showed up just once. This chain connects TRBV5-8 to TRBJ1-5; 9 nucleotides line up with TRBD1. CDR1 and CDR2 from the germline V gene are SGHTS and YDEGEE. The CDR3 runs to 15 residues. V was pared by 4 bases and J by 6 bases, with 8 bases of the junction left unmatched. CDR3 loop: CASSPGTGWSQPQHF. As DNA, the CDR3 is TGTGCCAGCAGCCCGGGGACAGGGTGGTCTCAGCCCCAGCATTTT.

The gene calls are TRBV7-9 and TRBJ1-1, with D perhaps TRBD1 (6 bases). Germline CDR1 is SEHNR and CDR2 is FQNEAQ (reference sequence). The ends were cut back, 5 bases at V and 4 bases at J, with 17 bases in the middle. The CDR3 totals 15 residues. The DNA for the CDR3 is TGTGCCAGCAGCCGGGACATCCCTGGGGTCACTGAAGCTTTCTTT. Its translation is CASSRDIPGVTEAFF.

By share of the sample, this clone is medium-sized (0.01 to 0.1%). The rearrangement joins TRBV5-4 to TRBJ1-1; D is unresolved. Germline CDR1 reads SGHNT; CDR2 reads YYREEE (reference sequence). The V end was cut by 4 bases, the J end by 5 bases, with 12 bases between. The CDR3 spans 13 residues. Written as DNA, the CDR3 is TGTGCCAGCAGCCAGGAGGTGAGGACTGAAGCTTTCTTT. Protein sequence: CASSQEVRTEAFF.